The 10 T cell receptor beta chains below come from one sample, sequenced in a study of shared clonotypes between healthy human individuals. Only in-frame clones appear in the TCRdb table, and some are missing; sequencing was by immunoSEQ multiplex PCR. The sample records about 680,000 clones, approximately 75% being singletons. Sample: memory CD4+ T cells sorted from blood. Specified subset: CD45RA-negative fraction. The source of these receptors is a woman in her twenties or thirties in good health.

The chain carries TRBV28 and TRBJ2-3; 9 bases align to TRBD2. In germline, CDR1 is MDHEN, CDR2 SYDVKM. J gave up 4 bases and V 6 bases, and 8 bases lay outside the gene matches. There are 15 residues in the CDR3. CDR3 nucleotide sequence: TGTGCCAGCAGCTTAGCGGGAGCGGGTCCAGATACGCAGTATTTT. Translating it yields CASSLAGAGPDTQYF.

This CDR3 reads CAWRKGVYGYTF. The CDR3 DNA follows: TGTGCCTGGCGTAAGGGGGTCTATGGCTACACCTTC. The genes are TRBV30 and TRBJ1-2, with D possibly matching TRBD1 (6 bases). Germline V lookup: CDR1 GTSNPN, CDR2 SVGIG (reference sequence). This CDR3 spans 12 amino acids. V lost 5 bases to trimming and J lost 4 bases, with 11 bases between them. The full variable domain, its missing parts supplied by reference TRBV30 and TRBJ1-2, is SQTIHQWPATLVQPVGSPLSLECTVEGTSNPNLYWYRQAAGRGLQLLFYSVGIGQISSEVPQNLSASRPQDRQFILSSKKLLLSDSGFYLCAWRKGVYGYTFGSGTRLTVV.

The rearrangement uses TRBV29-1 and TRBJ2-2; D may be TRBD2 (5 bases). Trimming took 7 bases from V and 0 from J, leaving 12 bases between them. In germline, CDR1 is SQVTM, CDR2 ANQGSEA. The CDR3 length is 14 residues. For the CDR3, the DNA is TGCAGCGGATCGGACTTCGCGAACACCGGGGAGCTGTTTTTT. It specifies CSGSDFANTGELFF.

The chain links TRBV7-7 to TRBJ1-1; D ambiguous. Trimming took 2 bases from V and 1 from J, leaving 5 bases between them. Germline V lookup: CDR1 SSHAT, CDR2 FNYEAQ (reference sequence). The CDR3 length is 13 residues. The CDR3, as DNA: TGTGCCAGCAGCTTAAACCAGAACACTGAAGCTTTCTTT. Its translation: CASSLNQNTEAFF.

This chain connects TRBV18 to TRBJ2-5; D possibly corresponds to TRBD1 (5 bases). Trimming stripped 3 bases from V and 2 bases from J, with 7 bases between. Germline CDR1 and CDR2: KGHSH and LQKENI. This CDR3 is built from 13 residues. CDR3 in DNA: TGTGCCAGCTCACCGACAGAACAAGAGACCCAGTACTTC. It encodes CASSPTEQETQYF. The full variable domain, rest sourced from reference TRBV18 and TRBJ2-5, is NAGVMQNPRHLVRRRGQEARLRCSPMKGHSHVYWYRQLPEEGLKFMVYLQKENIIDESGMPKERFSAEFPKEGPSILRIQQVVRGDSAAYFCASSPTEQETQYFGPGTRLLVL.

Worth noting for this clone: This likely came from a read error, as a far larger clone is one base away. CDR3 loop: CASREGGNQPQHF. CDR3 DNA sequence: TGTGCCAGCAGGGAGGGAGGGAATCAGCCCCAGCATTTT. The genes are TRBV6-5 and TRBJ1-5; D not resolved. This CDR3 has 13 residues. Looked up from germline, CDR1 is MNHEY and CDR2 is SVGAGI. V was cut by 6 bases and J by 4 bases, with 10 bases left in between.

This chain joins TRBV10-1 and TRBJ1-1; D is ambiguous. The CDR3 is 15 amino acids. The V gene lost 1 base and the J gene lost 5 bases, with 14 bases spanning the gap. Germline V gives CDR1 WNHNN, CDR2 SYGVQD (reference sequence). CDR3 bases: TGCGCCAGCAGTGAGTGGACGGGCCCACCTACTGAAGCTTTCTTT. Residues: CASSEWTGPPTEAFF.

This chain joins TRBV7-2 and TRBJ1-2, with D perhaps matching TRBD1 (6 bases). The CDR3 loop spans 15 amino acids. V dropped 1 base and J dropped 2 bases, with 11 bases sitting between them. Per the germline V gene, CDR1 is SGHTA and CDR2 is FQGNSA. This CDR3 reads CASSLVQGGNYGYTF. CDR3 sequence (DNA): TGTGCCAGCAGCTTAGTACAGGGTGGCAACTATGGCTACACCTTC. The entire variable domain, with the rest obtained from reference TRBV7-2 and TRBJ1-2, is as follows: GAGVSQSPSNKVTEKGKDVELRCDPISGHTALYWYRQSLGQGLEFLIYFQGNSAPDKSGLPSDRFSAERTGGSVSTLTIQRTQQEDSAVYLCASSLVQGGNYGYTFGSGTRLTVV.

The chain joins TRBV4-2 to TRBJ2-5, with TRBD2 as a possible D gene (6 bases). The length of the CDR3 is 16 residues. The germline V and J ends were trimmed by 0 bases and 4 bases, with 15 bases remaining between them. CDR1 and CDR2 from the germline V gene are LGHNA and YNFKEQ. CDR3 coding DNA: TGTGCCAGCAGCCAAGAAGGGACGCAGGGAGGAGAGACCCAGTACTTC. It codes for CASSQEGTQGGETQYF.

J is TRBJ2-7 and V is TRBV19, with D perhaps being TRBD1 or TRBD2 (5 bases each). This CDR3 region has 12 residues. V gave up 8 bases and J gave up 2 bases, with 10 bases separating them. Germline CDR1 reads LNHDA; CDR2 reads SQIVND (reference sequence). The CDR3 bases are TGTGCCAGTTCGGGGCTCACCTACGAGCAGTACTTC. Amino acid sequence: CASSGLTYEQYF.